The sequence of this T cell receptor (beta chain) was determined in a study of T cells after yellow fever vaccination. The study made its TCR cDNA through 5'RACE template switching. That step introduced a universal primer site along with UMIs. TCRdb processed the 5' RACE reads anew with MiXCR; each CDR3 protein has one entry. The sample holds hundreds of thousands of distinct CDR3 sequences, approximately 13% seen once. V was cut by 2 bases and J by 5 bases, with 3 bases left in between. Germline CDR1 reads GTSNPN; CDR2 reads SVGIG (reference sequence). This CDR3 contains 10 residues. This clonotype was counted between two and nine times.

Specimen: PBMCs, collected on the day of the yellow fever booster vaccination. The TCR comes from a man aged 25-40 years who received the YFV17D yellow fever vaccine. The V call is TRBV30, the J call TRBJ1-1; D is unresolved. This CDR3 is CAWSRTEAFF. CDR3 bases: TGTGCCTGGAGTCGAACTGAAGCTTTCTTT.